The entry below gives a single T cell receptor beta chain sequence along with its context. The antigen it recognizes is unknown. Base-call qualities are not available, and no considerably larger clone is one nucleotide away. This sample stems from a study of T cell responses to AZD1222 COVID-19 vaccine listed by TCRdb under 2021. Study-wide context: TCR sequencing covered 230 or so trial participants: approximately 200 given two doses of AZD1222 and 26 given two doses of MenACWY control vaccine. Trial participants were enrolled into age subgroups of 18-55, 56-69 and 70-plus years, which contained approximately 150, 30 and 60 TCR-sequenced participants, respectively. Results the study describes overall, beyond this receptor: Epitopes outside the regions mutated in the B.1.351 and B.1.1.7 variants were reportedly recognized by nearly half of the unique spike-specific TCRs. In the small 56-69-year group, the increase in depth fell short of significance, most likely because of low power. After two AZD1222 doses, spike-specific TCR breadth and depth were significantly higher than at day 0 and than in MenACWY recipients. Participants were mostly white British and included more females than males, and it was suggested by the authors that clonal diversity may have been underestimated. Conclusions about previously exposed vaccinees were limited because only 5 or 6 AZD1222 recipients were SARS-CoV-2 seropositive at baseline. No day 14 peak-response samples were available, so repertoires were characterized only after the peak T cell response. CD4 TCRs associated with the vaccine covered the entire spike protein, and the dominant responses were in regions 160-218 and 743-854.

The germline V gene (reference sequence) provides CDR1 SEHNR and CDR2 FQNEAQ. The CDR3 contains 14 residues, cysteine and phenylalanine counted. Just the 42-base CDR3 DNA is kept, in frame starting at base 1. V loses 3 bases at its end and J loses 2 bases; junction bases beyond the gene matches: 0. The CDR3 regions of human TCRbeta chains were analyzed by immunosequencing. Per the original workflow: Repertoire TCRs were matched against a reference library of SARS-CoV-2-specific TCRs generated with the MIRA antigen-specificity platform. Breadth was defined as the fraction of unique TCRs that were SARS-CoV-2-associated, and depth was defined as the fraction of total T cells that were SARS-CoV-2-associated. Using the MIRA data, every spike-specific TCR was mapped to the spike region that the TCR reacted to and assigned to either a CD4 or a CD8 class. Log10-transformed breadth and depth values were compared by one-way ANOVA with Sidak's multiple comparisons tests. As stored in TCRdb, this immuneACCESS dataset retains in-frame rearrangements with V and J assigned. A fraction of the clones does not appear; measured against another copy, unresolved V genes explain less than half of the discrepancy, and the remainder lacks a known reason. Clone size and V and J calls were adopted from that table, with D and trimming inferred from the DNA. Across this sample there are 200,000 to 250,000 clones, with around 94% seen only once. Over 1.5% of the sample is held by the ten biggest clonotypes.

The time point label here, explained by the study, means: about 28 days (+/-7) after the second vaccine dose. Explained via the paper, the treatment or condition label denotes: meningococcal conjugate vaccine given as trial control. The vaccinee samples were drawn from two UK trials, COV001 and COV002, one of which was a single-blind randomized controlled phase 2/3 trial testing AZD1222 (ChAdOx1 nCoV-19) in healthy adults. Trial participant PBMC samples were collected at day 0 and day 28 after the second dose for TCRbeta chain sequencing. The source was peripheral blood, collected 28 days after the second dose of the MenACWY control vaccine. This receptor was taken from an adult who received the MenACWY meningococcal vaccine as a control. The V and J segments used are TRBV7-9 and TRBJ2-7, with TRBD2 identical over 11 junction bases. The bases are TGTGCCAGCAGCTTTAGCGGGGGGGCCTACGAGCAGTACTTC. This translates into CASSFSGGAYEQYF. Extended through the reference TRBV7-9 and TRBJ2-7 proteins, this CDR3 yields the full variable domain: DTGVSQNPRHKITKRGQNVTFRCDPISEHNRLYWYRQTLGQGPEFLTYFQNEAQLEKSRLLSDRFSAERPKGSFSTLEIQRTEQGDSAMYLCASSFSGGAYEQYFGPGTRLTVT.